The clone carrying this TCR beta chain has just one count. CDR1 is LGHNA and CDR2 is YSLEER in the germline V gene. V shed 4 bases and J 2 bases; nucleotides not matched to a gene: 1. The CDR3 has 15 residues. This specimen belongs to a study of shared clonotypes between healthy human individuals. Only in-frame clones appear in the TCRdb table, and some are missing; sequencing was by immunoSEQ multiplex PCR. The table shows 2.3 million or so clones, with roughly 93% occurring only once. The chain uses TRBV4-3 and TRBJ2-1; TRBD2 aligns across 11 bases. What was sequenced was naive CD4+ T cells from PBMCs. The subset: CD45RA+ positively selected. This clonotype was sampled from a man between 18 and 35 years old in good health. Some clones in this sample may be carry-over from other donors' samples. CDR3 sequence (DNA): TGCGCCAGCAGCCGGGGACTAGCGGCCTACAATGAGCAGTTCTTC. Amino acids: CASSRGLAAYNEQFF.